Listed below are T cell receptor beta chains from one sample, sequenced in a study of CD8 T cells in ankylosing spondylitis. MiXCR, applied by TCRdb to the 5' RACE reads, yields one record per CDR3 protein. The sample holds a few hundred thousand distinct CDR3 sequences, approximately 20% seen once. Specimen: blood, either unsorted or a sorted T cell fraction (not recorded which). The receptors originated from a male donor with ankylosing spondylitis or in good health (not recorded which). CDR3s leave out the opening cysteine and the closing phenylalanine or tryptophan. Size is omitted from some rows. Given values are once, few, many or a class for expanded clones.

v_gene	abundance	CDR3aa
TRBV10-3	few	AISESLGGEQY
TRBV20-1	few	SAGPRLAGRVQF
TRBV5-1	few	ASETGGSYNEQF
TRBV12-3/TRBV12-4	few	ASNPSGGDEQF
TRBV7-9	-	ASSPGTGRGPQH
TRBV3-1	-	ASSQVRANSYEQY
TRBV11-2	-	ASSLERVPTDTQY
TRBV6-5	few	ASSYRVEGIQY
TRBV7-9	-	ASSLVGKDTDTQY
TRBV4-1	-	ASSQEVVLAGDQETQY
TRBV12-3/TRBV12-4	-	ASSSPGQGPDTQY
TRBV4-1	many	ASSQEGGNTGELF
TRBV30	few	AWGQGIGGELF
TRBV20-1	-	SASFGGALSDTQY
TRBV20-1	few	SVRFQGLIGYTQY
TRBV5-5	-	ASSLVDAGLNTGELF